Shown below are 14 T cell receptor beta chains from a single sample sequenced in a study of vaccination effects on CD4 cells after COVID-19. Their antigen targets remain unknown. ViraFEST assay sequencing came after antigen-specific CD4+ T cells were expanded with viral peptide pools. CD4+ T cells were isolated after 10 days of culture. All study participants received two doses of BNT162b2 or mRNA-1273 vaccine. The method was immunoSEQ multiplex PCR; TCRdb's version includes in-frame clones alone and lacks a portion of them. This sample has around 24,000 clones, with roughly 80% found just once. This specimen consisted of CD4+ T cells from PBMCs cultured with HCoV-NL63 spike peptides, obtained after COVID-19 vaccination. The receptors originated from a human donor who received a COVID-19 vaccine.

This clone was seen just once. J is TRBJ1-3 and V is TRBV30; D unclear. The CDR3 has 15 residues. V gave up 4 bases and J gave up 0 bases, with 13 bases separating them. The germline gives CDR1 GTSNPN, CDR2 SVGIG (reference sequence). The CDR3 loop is CAWTLRQSSGNTIYF. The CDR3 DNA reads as TGTGCCTGGACCCTACGGCAGAGCTCTGGAAACACCATATATTTT.

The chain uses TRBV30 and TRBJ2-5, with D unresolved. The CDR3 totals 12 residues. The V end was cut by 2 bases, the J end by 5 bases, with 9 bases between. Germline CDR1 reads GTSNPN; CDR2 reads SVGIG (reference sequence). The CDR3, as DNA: TGTGCCTGGAGTCCTTCGCACGAGACCCAGTACTTC. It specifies CAWSPSHETQYF. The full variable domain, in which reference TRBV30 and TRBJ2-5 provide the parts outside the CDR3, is SQTIHQWPATLVQPVGSPLSLECTVEGTSNPNLYWYRQAAGRGLQLLFYSVGIGQISSEVPQNLSASRPQDRQFILSSKKLLLSDSGFYLCAWSPSHETQYFGPGTRLLVL.

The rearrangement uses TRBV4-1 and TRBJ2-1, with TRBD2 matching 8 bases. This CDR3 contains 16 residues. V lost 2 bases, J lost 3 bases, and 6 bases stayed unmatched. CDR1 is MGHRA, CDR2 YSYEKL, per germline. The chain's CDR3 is CASSQTAGVIYNEQFF. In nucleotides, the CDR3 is TGCGCCAGCAGCCAAACAGCGGGAGTTATCTACAATGAGCAGTTCTTC.

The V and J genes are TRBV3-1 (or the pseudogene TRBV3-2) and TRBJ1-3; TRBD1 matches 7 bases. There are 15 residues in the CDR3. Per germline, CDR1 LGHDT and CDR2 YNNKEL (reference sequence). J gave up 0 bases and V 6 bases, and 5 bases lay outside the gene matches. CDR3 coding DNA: TGTGCCAGCAGTCAGACAGGGCCCTCTGGAAACACCATATATTTT. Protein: CASSQTGPSGNTIYF.

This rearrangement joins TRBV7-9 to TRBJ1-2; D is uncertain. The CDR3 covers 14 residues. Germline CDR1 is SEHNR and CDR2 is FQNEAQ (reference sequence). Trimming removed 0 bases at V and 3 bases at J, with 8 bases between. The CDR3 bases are TGTGCCAGCAGCTTAGCGCTAACGGACTATGGCTACACCTTC. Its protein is CASSLALTDYGYTF.

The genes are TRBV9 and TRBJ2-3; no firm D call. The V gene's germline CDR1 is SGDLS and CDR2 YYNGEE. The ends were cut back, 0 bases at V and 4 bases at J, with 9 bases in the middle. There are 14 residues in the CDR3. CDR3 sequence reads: CASSVGVLADTQYF. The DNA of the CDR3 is TGTGCCAGCAGCGTAGGAGTCTTGGCAGATACGCAGTATTTT.

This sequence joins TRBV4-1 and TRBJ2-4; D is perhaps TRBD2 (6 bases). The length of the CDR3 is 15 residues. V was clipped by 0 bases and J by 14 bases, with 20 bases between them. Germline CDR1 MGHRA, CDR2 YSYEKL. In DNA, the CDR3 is TGCGCCAGCAGCCAAGACGGGTTGGGCGGGGCCTTTGAGTACTTC. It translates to CASSQDGLGGAFEYF.

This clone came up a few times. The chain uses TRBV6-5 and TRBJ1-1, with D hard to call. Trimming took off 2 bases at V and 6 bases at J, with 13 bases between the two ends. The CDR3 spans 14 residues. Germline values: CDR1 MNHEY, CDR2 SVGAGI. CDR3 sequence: CASSYGSRTPEAFF. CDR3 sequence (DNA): TGTGCCAGCAGTTACGGTTCCAGAACCCCTGAAGCTTTCTTT.

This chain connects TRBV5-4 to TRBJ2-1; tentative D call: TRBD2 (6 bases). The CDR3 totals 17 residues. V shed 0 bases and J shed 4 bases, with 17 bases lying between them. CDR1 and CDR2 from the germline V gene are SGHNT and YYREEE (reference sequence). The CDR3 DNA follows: TGTGCCAGCAGCTTGGGAAATAGCGGCCTAGGGTACAATGAGCAGTTCTTC. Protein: CASSLGNSGLGYNEQFF. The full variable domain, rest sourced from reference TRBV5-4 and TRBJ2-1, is ETGVTQSPTHLIKTRGQQVTLRCSSQSGHNTVSWYQQALGQGPQFIFQYYREEENGRGNFPPRFSGLQFPNYSSELNVNALELDDSALYLCASSLGNSGLGYNEQFFGPGTRLTVL.

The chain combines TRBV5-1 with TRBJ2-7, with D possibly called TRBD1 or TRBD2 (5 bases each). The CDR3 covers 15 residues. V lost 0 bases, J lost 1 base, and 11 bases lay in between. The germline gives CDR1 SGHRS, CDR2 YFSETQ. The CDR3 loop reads CASSLGGPYSYEQYF. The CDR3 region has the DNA TGCGCCAGCAGCTTGGGGGGACCCTATTCCTACGAGCAGTACTTC.

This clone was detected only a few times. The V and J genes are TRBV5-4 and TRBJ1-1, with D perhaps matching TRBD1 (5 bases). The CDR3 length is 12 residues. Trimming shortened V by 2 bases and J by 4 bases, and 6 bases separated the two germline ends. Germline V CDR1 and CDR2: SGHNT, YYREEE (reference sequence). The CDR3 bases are TGTGCCAGCAGCTTTGACAGCACTGAAGCTTTCTTT. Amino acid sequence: CASSFDSTEAFF. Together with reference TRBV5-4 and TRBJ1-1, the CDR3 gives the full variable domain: ETGVTQSPTHLIKTRGQQVTLRCSSQSGHNTVSWYQQALGQGPQFIFQYYREEENGRGNFPPRFSGLQFPNYSSELNVNALELDDSALYLCASSFDSTEAFFGQGTRLTVV.

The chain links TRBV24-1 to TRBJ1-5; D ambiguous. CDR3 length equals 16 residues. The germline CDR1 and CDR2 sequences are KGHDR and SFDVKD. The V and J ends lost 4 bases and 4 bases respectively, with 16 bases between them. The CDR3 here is CATSDPTTEWNQPQHF. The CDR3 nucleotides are TGTGCCACCAGTGACCCGACGACGGAATGGAATCAGCCCCAGCATTTT.

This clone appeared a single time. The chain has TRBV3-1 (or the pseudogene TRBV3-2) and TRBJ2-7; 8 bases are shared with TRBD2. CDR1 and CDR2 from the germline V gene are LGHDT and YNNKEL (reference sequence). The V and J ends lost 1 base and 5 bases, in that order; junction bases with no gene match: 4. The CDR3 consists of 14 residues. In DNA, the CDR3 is TGTGCCAGCAGCCAAGTTAGGACTAGCAACGAGCAGTACTTC. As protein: CASSQVRTSNEQYF.

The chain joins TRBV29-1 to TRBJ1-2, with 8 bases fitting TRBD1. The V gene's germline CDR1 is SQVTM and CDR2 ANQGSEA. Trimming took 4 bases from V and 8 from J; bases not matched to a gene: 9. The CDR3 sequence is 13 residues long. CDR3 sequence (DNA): TGCAGCGTTGGGCCAGGGGGCTCGGGAGGCTACACCTTC. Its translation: CSVGPGGSGGYTF.